This entry lists 19 T cell receptor beta chains sequenced from one sample in a study of control samples from healthy donors and cancer patients. Using immunoSEQ multiplex PCR, the repertoire was profiled, and TCRdb retains in-frame clones only, with some absent. The sample carries around 77,000 clones, approximately 92% recorded once. Specimen: blood. The origin of the receptors is a woman in her fifties or sixties in good health.

The V and J genes are TRBV28 and TRBJ2-7; D might be TRBD2 (6 bases). This CDR3 has 14 amino acids. Germline values: CDR1 MDHEN, CDR2 SYDVKM. V dropped 4 bases and J dropped 2 bases, with 12 bases sitting between them. This CDR3 reads CASSSGASAYEQYF. As DNA, the CDR3 is TGTGCCAGCAGTTCTGGGGCTAGCGCCTACGAGCAGTACTTC.

V is TRBV18 and J is TRBJ1-3; 9 bases match TRBD1. Germline assignment: CDR1 KGHSH and CDR2 LQKENI. CDR3 length equals 16 residues. V shed 5 bases and J 5 bases; nucleotides not matched to a gene: 10. CDR3 in amino acids: CASSTTPGTGRNTIYF. The CDR3 DNA reads as TGTGCCAGCTCAACGACACCGGGGACAGGGAGAAACACCATATATTTT.

The chain has TRBV27 and TRBJ2-4; D gene unclear. This CDR3 spans 14 amino acids. Per the germline V gene, CDR1 is MNHEY and CDR2 is SMNVEV (reference sequence). Deletions cut 0 bases from V and 9 bases from J, with 12 bases between. CDR3 coding DNA: TGTGCCAGCAGTTTATCCTCGGGCGGCAGCATTCAGTACTTC. Encoded protein: CASSLSSGGSIQYF.

The rearrangement uses TRBV7-9 and TRBJ1-4, with D tentatively TRBD1 (5 bases). The ends were cut back, 5 bases at V and 4 bases at J, with 14 bases in the middle. The germline V gene encodes CDR1 SEHNR and CDR2 FQNEAQ (reference sequence). There are 15 residues in the CDR3. The CDR3 bases are TGTGCCAGCAGCCAACCGGGGCAGATTAATGAAAAACTGTTTTTT. Translating gives CASSQPGQINEKLFF.

The chain recombines TRBV18 with TRBJ1-3; 10 bases map to TRBD1. The CDR3 sequence is 16 residues long. In germline, CDR1 is KGHSH, CDR2 LQKENI. V lost 5 bases to trimming and J lost 4 bases; unmatched junction nucleotides: 8. CDR3 protein: CASSSPGTGDGNTIYF. Here the CDR3 DNA reads TGTGCCAGCTCATCGCCCGGGACAGGGGACGGAAACACCATATATTTT.

The genes are TRBV11-2 and TRBJ2-7; D is unresolved. Trimming stripped 2 bases from V and 4 bases from J, with 18 bases between. Germline CDR1 and CDR2: SGHAT and FQNNGV. CDR3 length: 16 residues. The CDR3 nucleotides are TGTGCCAGCAGCTTACGGACGGCCTCGCCGCCTTACGAGCAGTACTTC. It is translated as CASSLRTASPPYEQYF.

V is TRBV4-3 and J is TRBJ2-7; D may correspond to TRBD1 or TRBD2 (5 bases each). V was trimmed by 0 bases and J by 3 bases, leaving 12 bases between them. The germline CDR1 and CDR2 sequences are LGHNA and YSLEER. This CDR3 region has 15 residues. The CDR3 protein is CASSQEGTPDYEQYF. In DNA form, the CDR3 reads TGCGCCAGCAGCCAAGAAGGGACCCCAGACTACGAGCAGTACTTC.

The chain recombines TRBV5-6 with TRBJ2-7; tentative D call: TRBD2 (5 bases). There are 15 residues in the CDR3. Trimming shortened V by 0 bases and J by 7 bases, and 17 bases separated the two germline ends. CDR1 is SGHDT and CDR2 is YYEEEE in the germline V gene. The CDR3 region is CASSLGGPLSGEQYF. As DNA, the CDR3 is TGTGCCAGCAGCTTGGGGGGTCCCCTCTCGGGGGAGCAGTACTTC.

J is TRBJ1-1 and V is TRBV7-9; unclear D gene. The CDR3 covers 14 residues. Between the trimmed V and J ends, which lost 7 bases and 1 base, there was a span of 13 bases. From germline, CDR1 is SEHNR and CDR2 FQNEAQ (reference sequence). For the CDR3, the DNA is TGTGCCAGCAACCTGGACGTGCGGAACACTGAAGCTTTCTTT. Translated, it gives CASNLDVRNTEAFF.

The rearrangement uses TRBV19 and TRBJ1-2, with TRBD1 as a possible D gene (6 bases). This CDR3 is built from 16 residues. From germline, CDR1 is LNHDA and CDR2 SQIVND (reference sequence). Trimming left V 1 base short and J 2 bases short, with 14 bases between. The CDR3, as DNA: TGTGCCAGTAGTATAGGGGGCGGGGGCCGCAACTATGGCTACACCTTC. This sequence encodes CASSIGGGGRNYGYTF.

The chain is built from TRBV11-2 and TRBJ1-6; D might be TRBD1 (6 bases). The CDR3 loop spans 16 amino acids. Germline V CDR1 and CDR2: SGHAT, FQNNGV. With 4 bases removed from V and 7 bases from J, the gap between germline ends came to 17 bases. This CDR3 is CASSYLTGTRNSPLHF. DNA for the CDR3: TGTGCCAGCAGCTACCTTACCGGGACAAGAAATTCACCCCTCCACTTT.

The chain is built from TRBV5-4 and TRBJ2-1, with 7 bases identical to TRBD2. Trimming removed 4 bases from V and 4 bases from J; junction bases left unmatched: 11. CDR1 and CDR2 from the germline V gene are SGHNT and YYREEE (reference sequence). This CDR3 has 16 residues. The CDR3 here is CASSPGGLGPYNEQFF. The CDR3, as DNA: TGTGCCAGCAGCCCGGGCGGACTAGGCCCGTACAATGAGCAGTTCTTC.

The chain joins TRBV5-1 to TRBJ2-6, with D unclear. V lost 5 bases and J lost 2, with 5 bases in between. There are 13 residues in the CDR3. Germline loops: CDR1 SGHRS, CDR2 YFSETQ. The chain's CDR3 is CASRPPGANVLTF. CDR3 DNA: TGCGCCAGCAGACCACCTGGGGCCAACGTCCTGACTTTC.

The V call is TRBV2, the J call TRBJ1-2; 7 bases line up with TRBD1. The CDR3 has 15 amino acids. Per germline, CDR1 SNHLY and CDR2 FYNNEI. The V segment lost 8 bases and the J segment 2 bases; nucleotides outside the gene matches: 11. CDR3 in amino acids: CASQKADRTNYGYTF. In DNA form, the CDR3 reads TGTGCCAGCCAGAAGGCGGACAGGACAAACTATGGCTACACCTTC.

The J gene is TRBJ1-2, the V gene TRBV5-1; D unclear. Per germline, CDR1 SGHRS and CDR2 YFSETQ. Between the trimmed V and J ends, which lost 1 base and 1 base, there was a span of 11 bases. The CDR3 sequence is 15 residues long. CDR3 in DNA: TGCGCCAGCAGCTTGTTTCGCCCGAGTAACTATGGCTACACCTTC. The encoded protein is CASSLFRPSNYGYTF.

The chain combines TRBV7-4 with TRBJ2-1, with TRBD2 matching over 8 bases. The CDR3 extends over 16 amino acids. The ends lost 4 bases at V and 2 bases at J; junction bases unmatched: 7. The V gene's germline CDR1 is SGHVT and CDR2 SQSDAQ. In nucleotides, the CDR3 is TGTGCCAGCAGCTCTTCACTAGCGGAACCCTACAATGAGCAGTTCTTC. Translating it yields CASSSSLAEPYNEQFF. The complete variable domain, with remaining parts taken from reference TRBV7-4 and TRBJ2-1, reads GAGVSQSPRYKVAKRGRDVALRCDSISGHVTLYWYRQTLGQGSEVLTYSQSDAQRDKSGRPSGRFSAERPERSVSTLKIQRTEQGDSAVYLCASSSSLAEPYNEQFFGPGTRLTVL.

This rearrangement joins TRBV7-9 to TRBJ1-1, with 8 nucleotides matching TRBD1. Germline lookup yields CDR1 SEHNR and CDR2 FQNEAQ (reference sequence). The CDR3 spans 14 residues. V gave up 0 bases and J gave up 11 bases; unmatched junction bases: 8. Here the CDR3 DNA reads TGTGCCAGCAGCTTAGCGGGAGACAGGGGTCGGGCTTTCTTT. This encodes CASSLAGDRGRAFF.

This clone was seen only once. The chain employs TRBV7-3 and TRBJ2-1; TRBD2 aligns across 9 bases. Germline V gives CDR1 SGHTA, CDR2 FQGTGA. The CDR3 has 16 residues. The junction had 6 bases not matched to a gene; V was cut back by 5 bases and J by 1 base. The CDR3 reads CASSPWLAGSYNEQFF. CDR3 sequence (DNA): TGTGCCAGCAGCCCCTGGCTAGCGGGATCCTACAATGAGCAGTTCTTC.

This clone was seen a handful of times. The V gene is TRBV6-5, the J gene TRBJ2-7; 9 bases align to TRBD1. The CDR3 sequence is 14 residues long. Losses at the gene ends were 6 bases for V and 5 bases for J; bases not matched to a gene: 8. The germline V gene has CDR1 MNHEY and CDR2 SVGAGI. The CDR3 region is CASRPGTGIHEQYF. CDR3 DNA sequence: TGTGCCAGCAGGCCCGGGACAGGGATCCACGAGCAGTACTTC.